The present T cell receptor (beta chain) was sequenced within a study of blood T cell repertoires in COVID-19. The assay was immunoSEQ multiplex PCR, and TCRdb's table has in-frame clones only and misses some. Counted here are around 120,000 clones, around 83% occurring once; the ten biggest clones make up roughly 5.5%. The V segment lost 7 bases and the J segment 3 bases; nucleotides outside the gene matches: 7. This CDR3 contains 14 residues. Germline lookup yields CDR1 SNHLY and CDR2 FYNNEI. The sequenced sample was peripheral blood. This sequence was found in an elderly man with active or convalescent COVID-19. The J gene is TRBJ1-2, the V gene TRBV2; 8 nucleotides line up with TRBD1. The chain's CDR3 is CASKGDRWDYGYTF. CDR3 nucleotides: TGTGCCAGCAAGGGGGACAGGTGGGACTATGGCTACACCTTC.